Listed below are T cell receptor beta chains from one sample, sequenced in a study of blood T cell repertoires in COVID-19. The method was immunoSEQ multiplex PCR; TCRdb's version includes in-frame clones alone and lacks a portion of them. This table has approximately 270,000 clones, around nine tenths appearing once. The sequencing input was peripheral blood. Receptors were obtained from a man aged 40-49 years with active or convalescent COVID-19. Each CDR3 is given with its conserved first and last residue. D genes are given only for firm matches.

CDR3: CASSLVPPGETQYF
J: TRBJ2-5
V: TRBV7-9
D: -
length: 14

CDR3: CASSFNAGPSTDTQYF
J: TRBJ2-3
V: TRBV11-2
D: -
length: 16

CDR3: CASSYRAGGSSNQPQHF
J: TRBJ1-5
V: TRBV28
D: TRBD1
length: 17

CDR3: CATSTTENTEAFF
J: TRBJ1-1
V: TRBV15
D: -
length: 13

CDR3: CASRAGLAGGPSSYNEQFF
J: TRBJ2-1
V: TRBV10-2
D: TRBD2
length: 19

CDR3: CASSQAPPGQGPYYGYTF
J: TRBJ1-2
V: TRBV3-1/TRBV3-2
D: TRBD1
length: 18

CDR3: CASRAGSHNSPLHF
J: TRBJ1-6
V: TRBV6-5
D: -
length: 14

CDR3: CASSSGTGSYEQYF
J: TRBJ2-7
V: TRBV5-6
D: TRBD1
length: 14

CDR3: CASSLVPSLAGDTQYF
J: TRBJ2-3
V: TRBV5-8
D: TRBD2
length: 16

CDR3: CASSQYSGQPQHF
J: TRBJ1-5
V: TRBV14
D: -
length: 13

CDR3: CASSQGEGVEKLFF
J: TRBJ1-4
V: TRBV4-1
D: -
length: 14

CDR3: CASSLNPGTSRYGYTF
J: TRBJ1-2
V: TRBV9
D: -
length: 16